The rows below give T cell receptor beta chains drawn from one sample of a study of T cell repertoires in cytomegalovirus infection. Their recognized antigens are unknown. TCRdb independently ran MiXCR on the reads; one entry per CDR3 protein. The sample lists approximately 110,000 distinct CDR3 sequences; roughly two fifths were seen once. The sequencing here drew on CD8+ T cells from cultured PBMCs, taken from culture after CMV antigen stimulation. The origin of the receptors is a human donor in good health (CMV status not recorded). Some clones in this sample may be carry-over from other donors' samples. The CDR3 runs from the conserved cysteine through the conserved F or W. The D gene is left open where the match is weak. Not all rows give a size; the values are once, few, many and, for expanded clones, a class.

clone_size,d_call,j_call,v_call,cdr3_aa,cdr3_nt
.,TRBD1,TRBJ1-2,TRBV7-6,CASSLLRQGARDGYTF,TGTGCCAGCAGCTTACTCCGACAGGGGGCCAGGGATGGCTACACCTTC
.,.,TRBJ1-2,TRBV7-8,CASSLYSRDGYTF,TGTGCCAGCAGCTTATATAGTCGTGATGGCTACACCTTC
few,.,TRBJ1-2,TRBV20-1,CSAGEGINYGYTF,TGCAGTGCTGGGGAAGGGATTAACTATGGCTACACCTTC
.,TRBD1,TRBJ1-2,TRBV6-1,CASSELGQGVGYGYTF,TGTGCCAGCAGTGAACTAGGACAGGGTGTGGGCTATGGCTACACCTTC
.,.,TRBJ2-7,TRBV2,CASALSPSYEQYF,TGTGCCAGCGCTTTATCACCCTCCTACGAGCAGTACTTC
.,.,TRBJ1-4,TRBV12-5,CASGQNTGDEKLFF,TGTGCTAGTGGTCAGAACACGGGAGATGAAAAACTGTTTTTT
once,TRBD2,TRBJ2-7,TRBV9,CASSGGGDEQYF,TGTGCCAGCAGCGGCGGGGGAGATGAGCAGTACTTC
.,.,TRBJ2-7,TRBV7-2,CASSLERQFPYEQYF,TGTGCCAGCAGCTTAGAGCGGCAGTTCCCCTACGAGCAGTACTTC
many,TRBD1,TRBJ1-4,TRBV7-9,CASSLEGGAANEKLFF,TGTGCCAGCAGCTTAGAAGGGGGCGCAGCTAATGAAAAACTGTTTTTT
.,.,TRBJ2-1,TRBV5-6,CASSPGSSYNEQFF,TGTGCCAGCAGCCCGGGGAGCTCCTACAATGAGCAGTTCTTC
few,TRBD1,TRBJ1-4,TRBV2,CASRVSGQGKETNEKLFF,TGTGCCAGCAGGGTCTCCGGACAGGGAAAGGAAACTAATGAAAAACTGTTTTTT
.,TRBD2,TRBJ2-7,TRBV5-6,CASSLVASGGTYEQYF,TGTGCCAGCAGCTTGGTGGCAAGCGGGGGAACCTACGAGCAGTACTTC
.,.,TRBJ2-1,TRBV7-9,CASQPETFYNEQFF,TGTGCCAGCCAACCGGAGACATTCTACAATGAGCAGTTCTTC
few,TRBD2,TRBJ2-1,TRBV7-6,CASSPLAGGSEQFF,TGTGCCAGCAGCCCACTAGCGGGGGGCAGTGAGCAGTTCTTC
once,.,TRBJ2-5,TRBV7-4,CASFGAGRETQYF,TGTGCCAGCTTCGGGGCGGGGCGAGAGACCCAGTACTTC
.,.,TRBJ1-2,TRBV6-6,CASRYEGVDGYTF,TGTGCCAGCAGATATGAAGGAGTCGACGGCTACACCTTC
few,.,TRBJ2-6,TRBV7-6,CAVGGGQSSSGANVLTF,TGTGCCGTAGGGGGGGGACAGTCGAGCTCTGGGGCCAACGTCCTGACTTTC
.,.,TRBJ2-1,TRBV27,CASSQNSYNEQFF,TGTGCCAGCAGTCAGAACTCCTACAATGAGCAGTTCTTC
.,.,TRBJ1-6,TRBV7-6,CASSLLNSPLHF,TGTGCCAGCAGCTTACTCAACTCACCCCTCCACTTT
.,TRBD1,TRBJ1-2,TRBV10-3,CAISETGGSYGYTF,TGTGCCATCAGTGAGACAGGGGGCTCCTATGGCTACACCTTC
.,TRBD2,TRBJ2-7,TRBV6-1,CASSYNVWSGDYEQYF,TGTGCCAGCAGTTATAATGTGTGGAGCGGGGACTACGAGCAGTACTTC
few,.,TRBJ1-2,TRBV20-1,CSARVSPGHGVGNYGYTF,TGCAGTGCTAGAGTTTCGCCGGGACATGGAGTCGGTAACTATGGCTACACCTTC
.,TRBD2,TRBJ2-3,TRBV9,CASSPRTRNTDTQYF,TGTGCCAGCAGCCCTCGGACTAGAAACACAGATACGCAGTATTTT
.,.,TRBJ2-7,TRBV7-2,CASSSSGLGATYEQYF,TGTGCCAGCAGCTCCAGCGGGTTAGGGGCTACCTACGAGCAGTACTTC
.,.,TRBJ2-7,TRBV27,CASSPGGGPYEQYF,TGTGCCAGCAGCCCCGGGGGCGGACCCTACGAGCAGTACTTC
.,TRBD1,TRBJ1-6,TRBV7-6,CASSLRGTGRDNSPLHF,TGTGCCAGCAGCTTAAGGGGGACAGGAAGGGATAATTCACCCCTCCACTTT
.,.,TRBJ2-3,TRBV6-6,CASTGTDTQYF,TGTGCCAGCACAGGCACAGATACGCAGTATTTT
.,.,TRBJ1-5,TRBV2,CASSEGRASNQPQHF,TGTGCCAGCAGTGAGGGCAGGGCGAGCAATCAGCCCCAGCATTTT
many,.,TRBJ2-1,TRBV7-9,CVMGPRVYNEQFF,TGTGTCATGGGCCCTAGGGTGTACAATGAGCAGTTCTTC
.,TRBD2,TRBJ2-5,TRBV7-8,CASSLPVIAGFQETQYF,TGTGCCAGCAGCTTACCCGTGATAGCGGGGTTCCAAGAGACCCAGTACTTC
.,.,TRBJ2-7,TRBV12-3/TRBV12-4,CASSFLGKGYEQYF,TGTGCCAGCAGTTTCCTTGGTAAGGGCTACGAGCAGTACTTC
.,.,TRBJ2-1,TRBV20-1,CSAPQDRIYNEQFF,TGCAGTGCCCCGCAAGACAGAATTTACAATGAGCAGTTCTTC
.,.,TRBJ2-1,TRBV6-6,CASSLRGGYEQFF,TGTGCCAGCAGTTTGAGGGGGGGATATGAGCAGTTCTTC
few,.,TRBJ2-1,TRBV7-8,CASSPWARAPNNEQFF,TGTGCCAGCAGCCCCTGGGCCAGGGCACCCAACAATGAGCAGTTCTTC
.,.,TRBJ2-2,TRBV5-1,CASTTNRDHTGELFF,TGCGCCAGCACCACGAACAGGGACCACACCGGGGAGCTGTTTTTT
.,TRBD2,TRBJ2-3,TRBV28,CASSLGTSGGRLYTDTQYF,TGTGCCAGCAGTTTAGGGACTAGCGGGGGGCGCCTTTACACAGATACGCAGTATTTT
.,TRBD2,TRBJ2-1,TRBV11-1,CASTLERGWSYNEQFF,TGTGCCAGCACCCTGGAGCGGGGGTGGTCCTACAATGAGCAGTTCTTC
.,.,TRBJ1-2,TRBV11-1,CASSPKGTPWGYGYTF,TGTGCCAGCAGCCCCAAGGGTACTCCATGGGGCTATGGCTACACCTTC
many,.,TRBJ1-2,TRBV7-2,CASSLGGGDPYGYTF,TGTGCCAGCAGCTTAGGCGGGGGCGACCCCTATGGCTACACCTTC
.,.,TRBJ1-1,TRBV12-3/TRBV12-4,CASSLSKLLLTEAFF,TGTGCCAGCAGTTTATCCAAGCTACTCCTGACAGAAGCTTTCTTT
.,TRBD1,TRBJ1-2,TRBV15,CATSRAGDRDGYTF,TGTGCCACCAGCAGAGCGGGGGACAGGGATGGCTACACCTTC
.,.,TRBJ1-6,TRBV7-2,CASSLLLLPRSSYNSPLHF,TGTGCCAGCAGCTTATTATTACTACCCCGAAGCTCCTATAATTCACCCCTCCACTTT
few,.,TRBJ1-5,TRBV2,CASNDGVQPQHF,TGTGCCAGCAACGACGGTGTACAGCCCCAGCATTTT
few,.,TRBJ2-1,TRBV2,CANRRQSNEQFF,TGTGCCAACAGACGGCAGTCGAATGAGCAGTTCTTC
.,.,TRBJ2-3,TRBV2,CASSEGGPEFTDTQYF,TGTGCCAGCAGTGAGGGGGGGCCCGAATTCACAGATACGCAGTATTTT
few,.,TRBJ2-7,TRBV7-3,CASSLYDGLAYEQYF,TGTGCCAGCAGCCTATATGACGGATTAGCCTACGAGCAGTACTTC
.,.,TRBJ2-7,TRBV4-1,CASSQDGNIEQYF,TGCGCCAGCAGCCAAGACGGGAATATTGAGCAGTACTTC
once,.,TRBJ2-2,TRBV11-1,CASSLQAGELFF,TGTGCCAGCAGCCTCCAGGCCGGGGAGCTGTTTTTT
.,TRBD1,TRBJ1-1,TRBV5-1,CASSLGAGGRGVNTEAFF,TGCGCCAGCAGCTTGGGGGCAGGGGGTCGAGGGGTGAACACTGAAGCTTTCTTT
.,.,TRBJ1-1,TRBV2,CASRVLMNTEAFF,TGTGCCAGCAGGGTTCTCATGAACACTGAAGCTTTCTTT